The 25 T cell receptor beta chains below were found in one sample sequenced in a study of shared clonotypes between healthy human individuals. Clones were read by immunoSEQ multiplex PCR, and TCRdb kept only the in-frame ones, dropping some. The repertoire includes about 2.2 million clones, around 93% of them detected once, and more than 1.5% sits in the top ten. Terminally differentiated effector memory CD45RA+ cells were excluded from the naive CD8 cells, which were CD45RO-negative and positively selected for CCR7. The sequenced sample consisted of naive CD8+ T cells from PBMCs. The receptors derive from a young man in good health. Some clones in this sample may be carry-over from other donors' samples.

The genes are TRBV6-5 and TRBJ1-1, with TRBD1 as a possible D gene (6 bases). The CDR3 runs 14 residues. Deletions cut 2 bases from V and 4 bases from J, with 11 bases between. Germline V gives CDR1 MNHEY, CDR2 SVGAGI. The CDR3 loop reads CASSYGQIGTEAFF. CDR3 in DNA: TGTGCCAGCAGTTACGGACAGATCGGCACTGAAGCTTTCTTT.

This clone has a handful of counts. The rearrangement uses TRBV27 and TRBJ1-1; D is uncertain. The CDR3 is 15 amino acids. CDR1 is MNHEY, CDR2 SMNVEV, per germline (reference sequence). The V end was cut by 6 bases, the J end by 0 bases, with 14 bases between. This CDR3 reads CASSGIGQMNTEAFF. The CDR3 DNA follows: TGTGCCAGCAGCGGAATCGGGCAGATGAACACTGAAGCTTTCTTT.

V usage is TRBV5-1 and J usage is TRBJ2-3; a weak D match, TRBD2 (8 bases). The V gene lost 1 base and the J gene lost 4 bases, with 13 bases spanning the gap. Germline V gene sequence: CDR1 SGHRS, CDR2 YFSETQ. This CDR3 is 15 amino acids long. CDR3 nucleotides: TGCGCCAGCAGCTTGCCGGGAGGGGGCCCAGATACGCAGTATTTT. Its translation is CASSLPGGGPDTQYF.

V and J are TRBV27 and TRBJ2-2; 7 nucleotides match TRBD2. Losses at the gene ends were 6 bases for V and 1 base for J; bases not matched to a gene: 5. The CDR3 covers 15 residues. Germline CDR1 is MNHEY and CDR2 is SMNVEV (reference sequence). The CDR3 DNA reads TGTGCCAGCAGCTTTCTAGCGGAGAACACCGGGGAGCTGTTTTTT. Translated, it gives CASSFLAENTGELFF.

This clone has a handful of counts. The CDR3: CASSQVSMGINQPQHF. DNA of the CDR3: TGCGCCAGCAGCCAAGTGTCTATGGGTATCAATCAGCCCCAGCATTTT. V and J are TRBV4-1 and TRBJ1-5, with D hard to call. This CDR3 is built from 16 residues. The germline CDR1 and CDR2 sequences are MGHRA and YSYEKL. V lost 1 base and J 3 bases, leaving 13 bases between the germline ends.

The chain recombines TRBV5-1 with TRBJ2-4, with a weak D call TRBD2 (6 bases). The ends were cut back, 0 bases at V and 5 bases at J, with 15 bases in the middle. Germline V lookup: CDR1 SGHRS, CDR2 YFSETQ. The CDR3 has 16 amino acids. In DNA, the CDR3 is TGCGCCAGCAGCTTGGTAGCGGTCGCCGGGGAAAACATTCAGTACTTC. It codes for CASSLVAVAGENIQYF. The whole variable domain, filled in from reference TRBV5-1 and TRBJ2-4, reads KAGVTQTPRYLIKTRGQQVTLSCSPISGHRSVSWYQQTPGQGLQFLFEYFSETQRNKGNFPGRFSGRQFSNSRSEMNVSTLELGDSALYLCASSLVAVAGENIQYFGAGTRLSVL.

The chain combines TRBV30 with TRBJ2-2; 10 bases map to TRBD2. V was clipped by 3 bases and J by 3 bases; unmatched bases: 25. The CDR3 spans 22 residues. Germline V gene sequence: CDR1 GTSNPN, CDR2 SVGIG (reference sequence). The CDR3 loop reads CAWRGPSRPRGAGGPHTGELFF. The CDR3 DNA follows: TGTGCCTGGAGAGGACCCAGTAGACCCAGGGGAGCGGGAGGGCCCCACACCGGGGAGCTGTTTTTT.

This clone was counted only a few times. The chain has TRBV28 and TRBJ1-5, with unresolved D. The V end lost 4 bases, the J end lost 0 bases, and 7 bases lay between the germline ends. The CDR3 sequence is 14 residues long. Germline V lookup: CDR1 MDHEN, CDR2 SYDVKM. The CDR3 DNA reads as TGTGCCAGCAGTTCCCATCATAGCAATCAGCCCCAGCATTTT. It translates to CASSSHHSNQPQHF.

V is TRBV28 and J is TRBJ2-7; the D gene is possibly TRBD1 (6 bases). The V gene's germline CDR1 is MDHEN and CDR2 SYDVKM. V lost 4 bases and J lost 3, with 16 bases in between. The CDR3 extends over 15 amino acids. Written as DNA, the CDR3 is TGTGCCAGCAGTTCATGGGACACCGTAAACTACGAGCAGTACTTC. Protein: CASSSWDTVNYEQYF.

The chain uses TRBV18 and TRBJ1-2; D unresolved. V was clipped by 6 bases and J by 3 bases, with 11 bases between them. The length of the CDR3 is 13 residues. Germline-derived CDR1 and CDR2 are KGHSH and LQKENI. The CDR3 DNA sequence: TGTGCCAGCTCCACCCGGACGGACTATGGCTACACCTTC. It codes for CASSTRTDYGYTF.

The V and J genes are TRBV27 and TRBJ2-2; 7 bases line up with TRBD2. V dropped 3 bases and J dropped 4; count of bases not matched to a gene: 8. CDR1 MNHEY and CDR2 SMNVEV come from the germline V gene (reference sequence). This CDR3 is built from 16 residues. CDR3 residues: CASSFSGGSFTGELFF. The CDR3 DNA is TGTGCCAGCAGTTTTTCCGGCGGGAGTTTCACCGGGGAGCTGTTTTTT.

This chain links TRBV10-3 with TRBJ2-5; TRBD2 aligns across 8 bases. CDR3 size: 15 residues. With V trimmed by 0 bases and J by 5 bases, 5 bases remained unmatched. CDR1 ENHRY and CDR2 SYGVKD come from the germline V gene. The CDR3 DNA reads TGTGCCATCAGTGAGTCGAGTAGCGGGATGGAGACCCAGTACTTC. Amino acids: CAISESSSGMETQYF.

In its sample, this clone was seen once. The V call is TRBV19, the J call TRBJ2-1; TRBD1 aligns across 8 bases. V was clipped by 6 bases and J by 2 bases; unmatched bases: 6. Germline V gives CDR1 LNHDA, CDR2 SQIVND (reference sequence). The CDR3 runs 15 residues. CDR3 in amino acids: CASSDRGMPYNEQFF. CDR3 in DNA: TGTGCCAGTAGCGACAGGGGTATGCCCTACAATGAGCAGTTCTTC.

The chain is built from TRBV6-5 and TRBJ1-1; no definite D call. This CDR3 has 16 residues. Germline CDR1 and CDR2: MNHEY and SVGAGI. V lost 0 bases, J lost 2 bases, and 13 bases lay in between. The chain's CDR3 is CASSYSIRYTNTEAFF. In nucleotides, the CDR3 is TGTGCCAGCAGTTACTCCATCCGATATACTAACACTGAAGCTTTCTTT.

The chain joins TRBV7-9 to TRBJ2-5, with 7 bases that match TRBD1. CDR3 size: 17 residues. V lost 1 base, J lost 2 bases, and 10 bases stayed unmatched. CDR1 is SEHNR and CDR2 is FQNEAQ in the germline V gene (reference sequence). The CDR3 protein is CASSLGTTGQSQETQYF. CDR3 DNA sequence: TGTGCCAGCAGCTTAGGCACAACGGGACAGTCGCAAGAGACCCAGTACTTC.

The chain carries TRBV27 and TRBJ2-7, with a possible D match to TRBD2 (5 bases). V gave up 8 bases and J gave up 2 bases, with 13 bases separating them. Germline V gene data show CDR1 as MNHEY and CDR2 as SMNVEV (reference sequence). This CDR3 has 13 residues. CDR3 DNA sequence: TGTGCCAGCGGACCAACTAGAGCCTACGAGCAGTACTTC. Translation: CASGPTRAYEQYF.

This rearrangement joins TRBV4-1 to TRBJ2-5; 8 positions match TRBD2. This CDR3 region has 14 residues. CDR1 and CDR2 from the germline V gene are MGHRA and YSYEKL. The junction had 3 bases not matched to a gene; V was cut back by 4 bases and J by 2 bases. CDR3 DNA sequence: TGCGCCAGCAGCCGGGTAGCGGGGCAAGAGACCCAGTACTTC. Amino acids: CASSRVAGQETQYF.

V and J are TRBV6-1 and TRBJ1-4, with TRBD1 identical over 7 bases. Germline V gene sequence: CDR1 MNHNS, CDR2 SASEGT. J lost 7 bases, V lost 7 bases, and 9 bases had no gene match. The CDR3 has 14 residues. CDR3 in amino acids: CASIRDSLIEKLFF. CDR3 nucleotide sequence: TGTGCCAGCATCAGGGACAGCCTAATTGAAAAACTGTTTTTT.

This clone came up once. The same CDR3 is also encoded by other DNA sequences in this sample. The rearrangement uses TRBV9 and TRBJ1-4, with 8 bases that match TRBD1. Germline values: CDR1 SGDLS, CDR2 YYNGEE. V was clipped by 0 bases and J by 4 bases; unmatched bases: 2. The CDR3 runs to 15 residues. CDR3 nucleotides: TGTGCCAGCAGCGTAGGGACAGGGCGTAATGAAAAACTGTTTTTT. Protein sequence: CASSVGTGRNEKLFF.

J is TRBJ2-3 and V is TRBV7-2; 9 nucleotides align to TRBD2. CDR3 length: 18 residues. CDR1 is SGHTA and CDR2 is FQGNSA in the germline V gene. Germline trimming cut 1 base from V and 0 bases from J; bases unmatched to any gene: 8. The CDR3 loop reads CASSLVDLAGTSTDTQYF. In nucleotides, the CDR3 is TGTGCCAGCAGCTTAGTGGATCTAGCGGGGACTAGCACAGATACGCAGTATTTT.

V gene TRBV4-1 combines with J gene TRBJ2-3, with D possibly matching TRBD1 (6 bases). CDR1 is MGHRA and CDR2 is YSYEKL in the germline V gene. V shed 6 bases and J shed 2 bases, with 18 bases lying between them. CDR3 size: 16 residues. Here the CDR3 DNA reads TGCGCCAGCAGGCTTCGGGACACCACCTTCACAGATACGCAGTATTTT. Residues: CASRLRDTTFTDTQYF.

The chain couples TRBV5-6 to TRBJ1-1; D unresolved. V lost 2 bases and J 0 bases, leaving 11 bases between the germline ends. The CDR3 is made up of 15 amino acids. Germline CDR1 and CDR2: SGHDT and YYEEEE. The CDR3 is CASSFIDGMNTEAFF. The DNA for the CDR3 is TGTGCCAGCAGCTTTATCGACGGAATGAACACTGAAGCTTTCTTT.

This chain links TRBV11-2 with TRBJ2-2; D gene unclear. Trimming stripped 5 bases from V and 2 bases from J, with 9 bases between. The CDR3 has 14 residues. Germline values: CDR1 SGHAT, CDR2 FQNNGV. The chain's CDR3 is CASSPYSNTGELFF. The CDR3 nucleotides read TGTGCCAGCAGCCCCTACAGTAACACCGGGGAGCTGTTTTTT.

The chain is built from TRBV7-9 and TRBJ1-4, with unresolved D. V gave up 1 base and J gave up 2 bases, with 8 bases separating them. The CDR3 runs 15 residues. Germline V CDR1 and CDR2: SEHNR, FQNEAQ (reference sequence). This CDR3 reads CASSLVVGTNEKLFF. The CDR3 DNA sequence: TGTGCCAGCAGCTTAGTGGTGGGGACTAATGAAAAACTGTTTTTT.

This chain links TRBV6-1 with TRBJ2-2; D possibly uses TRBD1 or TRBD2 (5 bases each). The CDR3 runs 13 residues. The germline V gene has CDR1 MNHNS and CDR2 SASEGT. V was cut by 2 bases and J by 11 bases, with 12 bases left in between. CDR3 region: CASSELGGGELFF. The CDR3 coding sequence is TGTGCCAGCAGTGAACTTGGGGGTGGAGAGCTGTTTTTT.